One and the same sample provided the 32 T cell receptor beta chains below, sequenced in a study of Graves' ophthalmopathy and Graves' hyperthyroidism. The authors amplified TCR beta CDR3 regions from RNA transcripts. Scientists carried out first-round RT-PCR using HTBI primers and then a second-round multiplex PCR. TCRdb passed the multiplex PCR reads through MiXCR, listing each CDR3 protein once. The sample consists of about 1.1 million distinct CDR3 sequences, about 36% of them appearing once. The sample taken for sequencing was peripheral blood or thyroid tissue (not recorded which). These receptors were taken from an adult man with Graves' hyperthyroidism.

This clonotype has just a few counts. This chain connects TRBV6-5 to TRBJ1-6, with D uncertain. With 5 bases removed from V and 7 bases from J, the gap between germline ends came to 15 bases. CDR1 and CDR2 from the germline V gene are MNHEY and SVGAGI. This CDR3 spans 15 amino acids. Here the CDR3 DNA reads TGTGCCAGCAGTCCGGAGGGCAGGAAAAATTCACCCCTCCACTTT. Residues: CASSPEGRKNSPLHF.

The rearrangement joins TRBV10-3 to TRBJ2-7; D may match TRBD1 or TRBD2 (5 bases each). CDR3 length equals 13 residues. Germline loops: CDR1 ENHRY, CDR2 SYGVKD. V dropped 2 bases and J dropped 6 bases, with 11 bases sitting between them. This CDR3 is CAISEVPGTEQYF. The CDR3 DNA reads TGTGCCATCAGTGAGGTCCCGGGGACCGAGCAGTACTTC.

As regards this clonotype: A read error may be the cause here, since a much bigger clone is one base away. CDR3 DNA: TGTGCCAGCAGCTTTGACCCCAAGGAGCGGTACTTC. This encodes CASSFDPKERYF. The chain uses TRBV7-9 and TRBJ2-7; D gene ambiguous. This CDR3 spans 12 amino acids. Per germline, CDR1 SEHNR and CDR2 FQNEAQ (reference sequence). The whole variable domain, filled in from reference TRBV7-9 and TRBJ2-7, reads DTGVSQNPRHKITKRGQNVTFRCDPISEHNRLYWYRQTLGQGPEFLTYFQNEAQLEKSRLLSDRFSAERPKGSFSTLEIQRTEQGDSAMYLCASSFDPKERYFGPGTRLTVT.

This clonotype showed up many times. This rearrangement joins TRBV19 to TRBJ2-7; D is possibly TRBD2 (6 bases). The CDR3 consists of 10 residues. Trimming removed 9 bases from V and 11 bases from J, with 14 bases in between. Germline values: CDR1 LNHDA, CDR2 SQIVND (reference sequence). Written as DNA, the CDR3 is TGTGCCAGCCCCTCCAGGGAGGAGTACTTC. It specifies CASPSREEYF.

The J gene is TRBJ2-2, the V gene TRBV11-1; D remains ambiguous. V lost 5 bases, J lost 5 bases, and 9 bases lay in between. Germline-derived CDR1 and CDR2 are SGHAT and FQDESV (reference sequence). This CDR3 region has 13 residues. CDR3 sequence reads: CASSRGPTGELFF. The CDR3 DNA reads TGTGCCAGCAGCCGCGGACCTACCGGGGAGCTGTTTTTT. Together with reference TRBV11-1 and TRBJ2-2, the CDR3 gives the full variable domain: EAEVAQSPRYKITEKSQAVAFWCDPISGHATLYWYRQILGQGPELLVQFQDESVVDDSQLPKDRFSAERLKGVDSTLKIQPAELGDSAMYLCASSRGPTGELFFGEGSRLTVL.

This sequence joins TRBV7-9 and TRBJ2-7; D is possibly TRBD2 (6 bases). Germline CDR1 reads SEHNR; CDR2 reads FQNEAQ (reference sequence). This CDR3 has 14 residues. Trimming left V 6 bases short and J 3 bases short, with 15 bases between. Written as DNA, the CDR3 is TGTGCCAGCAGGAAAGAGGGAGGTAGCTACGAGCAGTACTTC. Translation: CASRKEGGSYEQYF.

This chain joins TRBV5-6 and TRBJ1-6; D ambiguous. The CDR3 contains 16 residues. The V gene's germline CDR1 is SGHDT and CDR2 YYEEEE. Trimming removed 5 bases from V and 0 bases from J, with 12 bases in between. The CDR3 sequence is CASSYPSSSYNSPLHF. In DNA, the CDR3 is TGTGCCAGCAGTTACCCGTCGAGCTCCTATAATTCACCCCTCCACTTT.

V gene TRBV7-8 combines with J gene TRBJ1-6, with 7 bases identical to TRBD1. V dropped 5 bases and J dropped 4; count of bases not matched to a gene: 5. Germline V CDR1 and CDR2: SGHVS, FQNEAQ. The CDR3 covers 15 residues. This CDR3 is CASSVDRLYNSPLHF. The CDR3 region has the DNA TGTGCCAGCAGCGTGGACAGGTTGTATAATTCACCCCTCCACTTT.

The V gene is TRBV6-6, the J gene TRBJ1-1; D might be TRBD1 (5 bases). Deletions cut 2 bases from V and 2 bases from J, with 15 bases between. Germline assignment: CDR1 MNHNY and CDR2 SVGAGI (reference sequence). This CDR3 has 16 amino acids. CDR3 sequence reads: CASSYRAGTGNTEAFF. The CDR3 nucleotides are TGTGCCAGCAGTTACCGAGCAGGGACGGGAAACACTGAAGCTTTCTTT.

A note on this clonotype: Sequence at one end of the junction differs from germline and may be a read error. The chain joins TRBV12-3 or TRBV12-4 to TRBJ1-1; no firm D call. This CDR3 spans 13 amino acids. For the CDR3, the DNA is TGTGCCAGCAGCCTGGACGGGAACACTGAATCTTTCTTT. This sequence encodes CASSLDGNTESFF.

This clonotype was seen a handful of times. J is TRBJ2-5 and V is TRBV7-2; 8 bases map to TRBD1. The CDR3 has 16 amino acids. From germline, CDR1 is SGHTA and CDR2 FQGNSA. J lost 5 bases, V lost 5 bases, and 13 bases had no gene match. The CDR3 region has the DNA TGTGCCAGCAGCGCCTCGGGGCAGGGGGCGGGGGAGACCCAGTACTTC. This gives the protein CASSASGQGAGETQYF.

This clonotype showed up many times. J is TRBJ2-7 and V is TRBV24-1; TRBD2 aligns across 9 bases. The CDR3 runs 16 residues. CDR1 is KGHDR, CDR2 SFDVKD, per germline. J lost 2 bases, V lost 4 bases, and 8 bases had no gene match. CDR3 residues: CATSDSRAGGTYEQYF. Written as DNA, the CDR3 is TGTGCCACCAGTGACTCCCGAGCGGGGGGAACCTACGAGCAGTACTTC.

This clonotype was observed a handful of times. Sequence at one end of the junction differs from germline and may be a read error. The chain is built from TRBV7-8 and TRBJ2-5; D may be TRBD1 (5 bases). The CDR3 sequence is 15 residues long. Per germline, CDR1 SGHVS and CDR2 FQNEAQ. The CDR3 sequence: CASSPVQGGQETQYF. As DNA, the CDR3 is TGCGCCAGCAGCCCCGTGCAGGGTGGTCAAGAGACCCAGTACTTC.

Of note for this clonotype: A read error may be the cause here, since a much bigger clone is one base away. The CDR3 loop reads CASSLSEAGPPLHF. In nucleotides, the CDR3 is TGTGCCAGCAGTTTGAGTGAGGCGGGTCCACCCCTCCACTTT. V gene TRBV12-3 or TRBV12-4 combines with J gene TRBJ1-6; no definite D call. This CDR3 comprises 14 residues. V was cut by 3 bases and J by 11 bases, with 14 bases left in between.

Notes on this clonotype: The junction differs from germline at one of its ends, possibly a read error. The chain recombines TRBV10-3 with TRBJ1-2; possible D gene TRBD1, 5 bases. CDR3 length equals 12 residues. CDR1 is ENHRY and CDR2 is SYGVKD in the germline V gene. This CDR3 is CASSDDSWGYTF. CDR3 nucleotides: TGTGCCAGCAGTGACGACAGTTGGGGCTACACCTTC.

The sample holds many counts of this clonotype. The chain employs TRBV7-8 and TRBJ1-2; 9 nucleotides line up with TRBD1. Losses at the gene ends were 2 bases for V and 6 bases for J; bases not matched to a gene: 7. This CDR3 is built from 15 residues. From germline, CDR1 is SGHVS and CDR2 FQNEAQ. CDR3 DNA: TGTGCCAGCAGCTTATGGACAGGGGAGGAGGATGGCTACACCTTC. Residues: CASSLWTGEEDGYTF.

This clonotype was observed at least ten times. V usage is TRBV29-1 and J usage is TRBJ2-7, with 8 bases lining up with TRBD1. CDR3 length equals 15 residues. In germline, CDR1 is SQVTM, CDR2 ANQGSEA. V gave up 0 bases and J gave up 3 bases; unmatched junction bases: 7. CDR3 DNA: TGCAGCGTTGAAGATCGACAGGGGACACACTACGAGCAGTACTTC. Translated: CSVEDRQGTHYEQYF.

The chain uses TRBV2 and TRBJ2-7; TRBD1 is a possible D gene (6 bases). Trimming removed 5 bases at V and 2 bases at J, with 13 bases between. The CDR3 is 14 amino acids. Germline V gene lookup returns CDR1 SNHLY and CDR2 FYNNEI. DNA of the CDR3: TGTGCCAGCAGTTACTCGACAGGCCCCTACGAGCAGTACTTC. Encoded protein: CASSYSTGPYEQYF. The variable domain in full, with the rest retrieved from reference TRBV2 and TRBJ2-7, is EPEVTQTPSHQVTQMGQEVILRCVPISNHLYFYWYRQILGQKVEFLVSFYNNEISEKSEIFDDQFSVERPDGSNFTLKIRSTKLEDSAMYFCASSYSTGPYEQYFGPGTRLTVT.

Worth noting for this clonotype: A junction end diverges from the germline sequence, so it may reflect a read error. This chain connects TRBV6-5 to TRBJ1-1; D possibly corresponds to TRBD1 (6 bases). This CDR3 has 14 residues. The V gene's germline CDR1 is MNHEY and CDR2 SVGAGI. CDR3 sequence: CASTPRTANTEALF. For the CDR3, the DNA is TGTGCCAGCACACCTCGGACAGCGAACACTGAAGCTCTCTTT.

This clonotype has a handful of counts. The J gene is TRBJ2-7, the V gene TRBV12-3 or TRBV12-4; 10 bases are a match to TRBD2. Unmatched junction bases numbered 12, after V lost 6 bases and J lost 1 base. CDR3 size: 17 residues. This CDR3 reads CASSPAPGTSASYEQYF. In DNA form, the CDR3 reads TGTGCCAGCAGCCCCGCGCCCGGGACTAGCGCATCCTACGAGCAGTACTTC.

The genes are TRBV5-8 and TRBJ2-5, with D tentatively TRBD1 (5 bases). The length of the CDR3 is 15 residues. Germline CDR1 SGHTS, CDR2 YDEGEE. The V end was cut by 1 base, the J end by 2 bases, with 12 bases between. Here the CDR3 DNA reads TGTGCCAGCAGCTTGATAGGGGTATGGCAAGAGACCCAGTACTTC. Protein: CASSLIGVWQETQYF.

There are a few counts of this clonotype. Written as DNA, the CDR3 is TGCAGTGCTAGTATTAGGTCCTACGAGCAGTACTTC. It specifies CSASIRSYEQYF. This rearrangement joins TRBV20-1 to TRBJ2-7; unclear D gene. The V end was cut by 3 bases, the J end by 1 base, with 7 bases between. Germline V gene lookup returns CDR1 DFQATT and CDR2 SNEGSKA (reference sequence). The CDR3 consists of 12 residues.

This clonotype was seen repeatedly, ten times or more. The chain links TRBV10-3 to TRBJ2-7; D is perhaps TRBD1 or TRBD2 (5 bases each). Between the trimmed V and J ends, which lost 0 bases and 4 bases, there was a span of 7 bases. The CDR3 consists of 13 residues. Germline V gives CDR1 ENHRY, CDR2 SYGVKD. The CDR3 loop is CAISESGEYEQYF. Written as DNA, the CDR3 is TGTGCCATCAGTGAGTCGGGGGAATACGAGCAGTACTTC.

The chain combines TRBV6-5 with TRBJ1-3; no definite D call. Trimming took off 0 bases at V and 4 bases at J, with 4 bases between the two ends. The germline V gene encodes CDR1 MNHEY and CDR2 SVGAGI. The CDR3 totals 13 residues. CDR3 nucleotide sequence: TGTGCCAGCAGTTACTCGAGAGGAAACACCATATATTTT. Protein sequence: CASSYSRGNTIYF.

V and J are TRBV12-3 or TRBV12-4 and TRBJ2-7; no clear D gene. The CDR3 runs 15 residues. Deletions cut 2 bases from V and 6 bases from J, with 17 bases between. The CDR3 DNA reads TGTGCCAGCAGTTTAATGCCGACAACACCCCCCGAGCAGTACTTC. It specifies CASSLMPTTPPEQYF.

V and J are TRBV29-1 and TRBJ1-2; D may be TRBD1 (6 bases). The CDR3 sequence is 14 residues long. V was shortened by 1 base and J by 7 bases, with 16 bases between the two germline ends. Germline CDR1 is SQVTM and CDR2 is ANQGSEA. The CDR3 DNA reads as TGCAGCGTTGAAGGGCTAGCGGGGGGGCTTGGCTACACCTTC. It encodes CSVEGLAGGLGYTF.

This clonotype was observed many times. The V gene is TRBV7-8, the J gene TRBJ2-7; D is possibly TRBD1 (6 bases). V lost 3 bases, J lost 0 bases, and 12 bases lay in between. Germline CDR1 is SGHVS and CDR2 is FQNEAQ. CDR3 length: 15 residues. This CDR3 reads CASSLSGAPSYEQYF. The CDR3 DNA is TGTGCCAGCAGCTTGTCAGGGGCCCCCTCCTACGAGCAGTACTTC.

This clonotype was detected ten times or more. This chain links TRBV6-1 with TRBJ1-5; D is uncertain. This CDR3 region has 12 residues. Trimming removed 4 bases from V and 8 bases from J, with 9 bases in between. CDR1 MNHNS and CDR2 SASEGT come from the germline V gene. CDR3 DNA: TGTGCCAGCAGTGGGGTAAAAGAGCCCCAGCATTTT. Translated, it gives CASSGVKEPQHF.

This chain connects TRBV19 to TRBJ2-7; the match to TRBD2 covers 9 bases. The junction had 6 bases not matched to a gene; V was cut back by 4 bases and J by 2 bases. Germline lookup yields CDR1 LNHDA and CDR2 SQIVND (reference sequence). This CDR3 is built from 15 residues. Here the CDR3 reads CASSTVAGGPYEQYF. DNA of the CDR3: TGTGCCAGTAGTACGGTCGCGGGGGGGCCCTACGAGCAGTACTTC.

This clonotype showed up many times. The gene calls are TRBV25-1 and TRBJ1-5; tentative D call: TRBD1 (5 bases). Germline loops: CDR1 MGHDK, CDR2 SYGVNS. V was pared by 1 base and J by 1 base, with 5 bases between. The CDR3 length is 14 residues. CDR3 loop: CASSEWGSNQPQHF. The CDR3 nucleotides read TGTGCCAGCAGTGAATGGGGGAGCAATCAGCCCCAGCATTTT.

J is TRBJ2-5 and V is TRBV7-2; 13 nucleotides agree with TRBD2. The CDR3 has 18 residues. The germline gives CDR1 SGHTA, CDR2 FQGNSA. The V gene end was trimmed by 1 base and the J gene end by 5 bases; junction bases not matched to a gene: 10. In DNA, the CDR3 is TGTGCCAGCAGCTTAGACCCTTGGACTAGCGGGGGTGAGGAGACCCAGTACTTC. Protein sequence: CASSLDPWTSGGEETQYF.

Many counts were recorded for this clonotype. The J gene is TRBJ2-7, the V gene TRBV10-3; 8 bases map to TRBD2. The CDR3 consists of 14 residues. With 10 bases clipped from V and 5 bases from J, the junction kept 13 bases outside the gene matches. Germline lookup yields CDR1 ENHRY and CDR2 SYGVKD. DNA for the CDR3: TGTGCCAGCACACGCCTAGCGGGTGTCGACGAGCAGTACTTC. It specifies CASTRLAGVDEQYF.